Each of the 24 T cell receptor beta chains below was sequenced from the same sample in a study of blood T cell repertoires in COVID-19. Here immunoSEQ multiplex PCR was the method, and the copy in TCRdb shows in-frame clones only, minus some. The sample holds roughly 72,000 clones, 88% seen once. The sequenced sample consisted of peripheral blood. Source of these receptors: a human donor in a cohort sampled during active COVID-19.

This clone was observed a few times. The chain recombines TRBV14 with TRBJ2-4; D is undetermined. Germline values: CDR1 SGHDN, CDR2 FVKESK. V was clipped by 0 bases and J by 5 bases, with 2 bases between them. The CDR3 totals 12 residues. Here the CDR3 DNA reads TGTGCCAGCAGCCAAGACGAAAACATTCAGTACTTC. Encoded protein: CASSQDENIQYF.

The chain joins TRBV5-6 to TRBJ2-7; TRBD1 is a possible D gene (6 bases). The germline V gene has CDR1 SGHDT and CDR2 YYEEEE. Trimming took off 0 bases at V and 4 bases at J, with 23 bases between the two ends. The CDR3 spans 18 residues. CDR3 sequence reads: CASSLADWVQGNEYEQYF. The CDR3 DNA reads TGTGCCAGCAGCTTGGCCGATTGGGTTCAGGGGAATGAGTACGAGCAGTACTTC.

The chain recombines TRBV5-1 with TRBJ2-7; 14 positions agree with TRBD2. CDR3 size: 19 residues. Germline V gene data show CDR1 as SGHRS and CDR2 as YFSETQ. V was pared by 4 bases and J by 4 bases, with 16 bases of the junction left unmatched. CDR3 DNA sequence: TGCGCCAGCAGCGGACCGGGACTAGCGGGAGTTCGGGCATCATACGAGCAGTACTTC. It specifies CASSGPGLAGVRASYEQYF.

The rearrangement joins TRBV7-2 to TRBJ2-2; TRBD2 matches 9 bases. Per germline, CDR1 SGHTA and CDR2 FQGNSA. The CDR3 is made up of 17 amino acids. Trimming cost V 1 base and J 6 bases; bases outside gene matches: 9. This CDR3 is CASSLGKAGGNPGELFF. The DNA for the CDR3 is TGTGCCAGCAGCTTAGGAAAAGCGGGGGGCAACCCCGGGGAGCTGTTTTTT.

The V gene is TRBV2, the J gene TRBJ1-5, with D possibly being TRBD1 (5 bases). Trimming cost V 6 bases and J 4 bases, with 10 bases left between them. The length of the CDR3 is 13 residues. Germline V CDR1 and CDR2: SNHLY, FYNNEI. This CDR3 reads CASRAGGNQPQHF. The CDR3 DNA reads TGTGCCAGCAGGGCGGGGGGAAATCAGCCCCAGCATTTT.

The chain employs TRBV7-3 and TRBJ1-2, with D unresolved. The V gene's germline CDR1 is SGHTA and CDR2 FQGTGA. This CDR3 has 15 residues. Trimming cost V 1 base and J 6 bases, with 15 bases left between them. Here the CDR3 DNA reads TGTGCCAGCAGCTTAATAGCAAATTCCTACGATGGCTACACCTTC. It translates to CASSLIANSYDGYTF.

The chain recombines TRBV5-1 with TRBJ2-7; 9 positions agree with TRBD1. This CDR3 spans 15 amino acids. J lost 2 bases, V lost 5 bases, and 8 bases had no gene match. CDR1 is SGHRS and CDR2 is YFSETQ in the germline V gene. The CDR3 reads CASSMGQGKPYEQYF. For the CDR3, the DNA is TGCGCCAGCAGTATGGGACAGGGTAAGCCCTACGAGCAGTACTTC.

The V gene is TRBV6-2 or TRBV6-3, the J gene TRBJ1-1; unclear D gene. The CDR3 runs to 15 residues. The germline V gene has CDR1 MNHEY and CDR2 SVGEGT. Trimming left V 5 bases short and J 1 base short, with 14 bases between. DNA for the CDR3: TGTGCCAGCAGTCCCCACCGATCAGGGAACACTGAAGCTTTCTTT. Encoded protein: CASSPHRSGNTEAFF.

The rearrangement links TRBV7-2 to TRBJ2-3; TRBD2 agrees at 7 bases. Germline loops: CDR1 SGHTA, CDR2 FQGNSA. This CDR3 is 17 amino acids long. J was trimmed by 0 bases and V by 10 bases; bases with no gene match: 16. The CDR3 region is CATEGRPSGHSTDTQYF. CDR3 DNA sequence: TGTGCCACCGAAGGGAGGCCTAGCGGCCACAGCACAGATACGCAGTATTTT.

This chain connects TRBV27 to TRBJ2-7; D call uncertain. Germline CDR1 MNHEY, CDR2 SMNVEV (reference sequence). The CDR3 covers 12 residues. V was cut by 8 bases and J by 0 bases, with 8 bases left in between. CDR3 protein: CASARSSYEQYF. The CDR3 DNA follows: TGTGCCAGCGCTAGGAGCTCCTACGAGCAGTACTTC.

The V call is TRBV6-2 or TRBV6-3, the J call TRBJ1-1; 7 bases agree with TRBD1. Germline-derived CDR1 and CDR2 are MNHEY and SVGEGT. The CDR3 has 15 amino acids. V was pared by 4 bases and J by 1 base, with 6 bases of the junction left unmatched. This CDR3 is CASSSGQAQNTEAFF. In DNA, the CDR3 is TGTGCCAGCAGTTCCGGACAGGCACAGAACACTGAAGCTTTCTTT.

This clone has only one observation. The chain carries TRBV10-3 and TRBJ2-7; possibly TRBD1 for D (6 bases). The CDR3 length is 14 residues. Germline assignment: CDR1 ENHRY and CDR2 SYGVKD. V dropped 3 bases and J dropped 0 bases, with 9 bases sitting between them. The chain's CDR3 is CAISDRGSSYEQYF. CDR3 coding DNA: TGTGCCATCAGTGACAGGGGTAGCTCCTACGAGCAGTACTTC.

V usage is TRBV18 and J usage is TRBJ2-2; the match to TRBD2 covers 11 bases. CDR3 length equals 16 residues. Germline trimming cut 5 bases from V and 6 bases from J; bases unmatched to any gene: 8. The germline V gene encodes CDR1 KGHSH and CDR2 LQKENI. The CDR3: CASSSSLAGGAGELFF. The CDR3 region has the DNA TGTGCCAGCTCATCCTCCCTAGCGGGGGGCGCCGGGGAGCTGTTTTTT. The variable domain in full, completed from reference TRBV18 and TRBJ2-2, reads NAGVMQNPRHLVRRRGQEARLRCSPMKGHSHVYWYRQLPEEGLKFMVYLQKENIIDESGMPKERFSAEFPKEGPSILRIQQVVRGDSAAYFCASSSSLAGGAGELFFGEGSRLTVL.

The chain carries TRBV3-1 (or the pseudogene TRBV3-2) and TRBJ2-1; weak D call: TRBD2 (5 bases). The CDR3 totals 14 residues. Germline V gene data show CDR1 as LGHDT and CDR2 as YNNKEL (reference sequence). Trimming pared 1 base from V and 7 bases from J, leaving 11 bases between. The CDR3 coding sequence is TGTGCCAGCAGCCAAGCTGGGAGCCTAAATGAGCAGTTCTTC. Translated: CASSQAGSLNEQFF.

The rearrangement links TRBV28 to TRBJ1-2, with D possibly matching TRBD1 (5 bases). This CDR3 has 11 residues. Germline V lookup: CDR1 MDHEN, CDR2 SYDVKM. The CDR3 is CATGENYGYTF. DNA of the CDR3: TGTGCTACGGGGGAAAACTATGGCTACACCTTC.

The V gene is TRBV5-4, the J gene TRBJ1-2, with 7 bases that match TRBD1. After removal of 4 bases from V and 5 bases from J, the junction contained 8 bases not matched to a gene. Germline V CDR1 and CDR2: SGHNT, YYREEE (reference sequence). This CDR3 spans 14 amino acids. This chain's CDR3 is CASSQIDRVYGYTF. CDR3 DNA: TGTGCCAGCAGCCAAATCGACAGGGTATATGGCTACACCTTC.

The chain joins TRBV10-3 to TRBJ2-7; possibly TRBD1 for D (6 bases). V was shortened by 0 bases and J by 5 bases, with 11 bases between the two germline ends. From germline, CDR1 is ENHRY and CDR2 SYGVKD. CDR3 length equals 14 residues. As DNA, the CDR3 is TGTGCCATCAGTGAGTCTGAACAGGGTGACGAGCAGTACTTC. As protein: CAISESEQGDEQYF.

The chain has TRBV7-2 and TRBJ2-1, with 10 bases lining up with TRBD2. Germline-derived CDR1 and CDR2 are SGHTA and FQGNSA. The CDR3 covers 15 residues. J was trimmed by 7 bases and V by 1 base; bases with no gene match: 4. This chain's CDR3 is CASSLERTSGNEQFF. The CDR3 coding sequence is TGTGCCAGCAGCTTAGAAAGGACTAGCGGTAATGAGCAGTTCTTC.

V gene TRBV6-5 combines with J gene TRBJ1-2; D is uncertain. The CDR3 loop spans 11 amino acids. The V end was cut by 7 bases, the J end by 4 bases, with 7 bases between. Germline CDR1 MNHEY, CDR2 SVGAGI. CDR3: CASNRFYGYTF. The CDR3 coding sequence is TGTGCCAGCAACAGATTCTATGGCTACACCTTC.

This clone was detected only once. The J gene is TRBJ2-4, the V gene TRBV2; the match to TRBD2 covers 10 bases. The CDR3 loop spans 16 amino acids. CDR1 and CDR2 from the germline V gene are SNHLY and FYNNEI. The ends lost 6 bases at V and 0 bases at J; junction bases unmatched: 5. In DNA form, the CDR3 reads TGTGCCAGCAGGGAACTAGCGGGGCTAGCCAAAAACATTCAGTACTTC. It yields the protein CASRELAGLAKNIQYF.

This rearrangement joins TRBV4-1 to TRBJ1-2; the D gene is possibly TRBD1 (6 bases). Trimming took off 0 bases at V and 5 bases at J, with 16 bases between the two ends. The germline gives CDR1 MGHRA, CDR2 YSYEKL. CDR3 length: 16 residues. CDR3 DNA sequence: TGCGCCAGCAGCCAAGAGGGCGGGGGCGCGTCGTATGGCTACACCTTC. This codes for CASSQEGGGASYGYTF.

The CDR3 loop is CASSLGQQETQYF. The CDR3 DNA reads TGTGCCAGCAGCTTGGGACAGCAAGAGACCCAGTACTTC. The V and J genes are TRBV7-2 and TRBJ2-5, with TRBD1 identical over 7 bases. V shed 3 bases, J shed 2 bases, and the junction held 0 bases outside the gene matches. Germline loops: CDR1 SGHTA, CDR2 FQGNSA. The CDR3 is made up of 13 amino acids.

The J gene is TRBJ2-3, the V gene TRBV15; 8 nucleotides match TRBD2. The germline V gene encodes CDR1 LNHNV and CDR2 YYDKDF (reference sequence). Trimming at V came to 1 base and at J to 5 bases, leaving 11 bases not matched to a gene. This CDR3 contains 17 residues. The CDR3 loop reads CATSRGVAGSKGDTQYF. DNA of the CDR3: TGTGCCACCAGCAGAGGGGTAGCGGGGTCAAAAGGAGATACGCAGTATTTT.

The rearrangement links TRBV11-3 to TRBJ2-1, with 10 bases that match TRBD1. This CDR3 is 16 amino acids long. Germline V lookup: CDR1 SGHNT, CDR2 YENEEA. V lost 5 bases to trimming and J lost 6 bases; unmatched junction nucleotides: 10. The CDR3 DNA is TGTGCCAGCAGCCCGTTTTCCGGGACAGGGGTCAATGAGCAGTTCTTC. Protein: CASSPFSGTGVNEQFF. The entire variable domain, with the rest obtained from reference TRBV11-3 and TRBJ2-1, is as follows: EAGVVQSPRYKIIEKKQPVAFWCNPISGHNTLYWYLQNLGQGPELLIRYENEEAVDDSQLPKDRFSAERLKGVDSTLKIQPAELGDSAVYLCASSPFSGTGVNEQFFGPGTRLTVL.